Below are 3 T cell receptor beta chains sequenced from a single sample in a study of metastatic and nonmetastatic thyroid tumors (TCRdb year 2020). Before undergoing thyroid surgery, none of the patients had been given any kind of treatment. The library was made by PCR. TCRdb shows the sequencer as Illumina HiSeq 4000. Clones were called with MiXCR by TCRdb after fastp trimmed the public reads at Q25, and only in-frame beta chains were retained. This sample gives roughly 40,000 clones in total; roughly 26% of them show up just once. The top ten hold about 14% of the sample. The sequenced sample was tumor tissue. These receptors all come from a female donor with papillary thyroid cancer or a benign thyroid nodule (not recorded which). Some clones in this sample may be carry-over from other donors' samples.

This clone was recorded many times. Other DNA sequences in the sample encode the same CDR3. The chain is built from TRBV2 and TRBJ1-5; unclear D gene. Looked up from germline, CDR1 is SNHLY and CDR2 is FYNNEI. CDR3 length equals 16 residues. V gave up 6 bases and J gave up 6 bases, with 21 bases separating them. CDR3 in amino acids: CASSPLGRARGQPQHF. The CDR3 nucleotides are TGTGCCAGCAGCCCCCTGGGGAGGGCCCGCGGTCAGCCCCAGCATTTT.

The table lists this clone with a few counts. A junction boundary mismatches the germline segment, possibly from a read error. J is TRBJ1-2 and V is TRBV15; TRBD1 is a possible D gene (6 bases). Germline V gene data show CDR1 as LNHNV and CDR2 as YYDKDF (reference sequence). CDR3 length: 14 amino acids. The CDR3 sequence is CATSPDRGLYGYTF. The CDR3 DNA is TGCGCCACCAGCCCGGACAGAGGTCTCTATGGCTACACCTTC.

This clone was found many times. The rearrangement joins TRBV2 to TRBJ2-5; D uncertain. This CDR3 has 15 amino acids. Trimming removed 1 base at V and 0 bases at J, with 9 bases between. Germline values: CDR1 SNHLY, CDR2 FYNNEI. CDR3 sequence reads: CASSEDPANQETQYF. The CDR3 DNA is TGTGCCAGCAGTGAAGATCCGGCTAACCAAGAGACCCAGTACTTC.